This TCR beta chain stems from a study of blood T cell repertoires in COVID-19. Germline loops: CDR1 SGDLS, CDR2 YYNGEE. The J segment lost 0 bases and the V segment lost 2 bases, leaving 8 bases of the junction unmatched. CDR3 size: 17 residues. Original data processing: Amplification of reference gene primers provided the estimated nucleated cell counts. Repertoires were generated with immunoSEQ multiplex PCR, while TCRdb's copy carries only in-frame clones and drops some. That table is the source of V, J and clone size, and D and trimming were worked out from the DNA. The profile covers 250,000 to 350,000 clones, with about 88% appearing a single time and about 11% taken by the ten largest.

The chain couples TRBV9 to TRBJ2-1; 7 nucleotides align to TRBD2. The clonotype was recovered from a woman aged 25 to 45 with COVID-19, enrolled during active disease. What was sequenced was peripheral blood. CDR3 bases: TGTGCCAGCAGCGTCGAGCGGGGCGGGGGCTCCTACAATGAGCAGTTCTTC. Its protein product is CASSVERGGGSYNEQFF. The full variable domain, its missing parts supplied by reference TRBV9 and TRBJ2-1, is DSGVTQTPKHLITATGQRVTLRCSPRSGDLSVYWYQQSLDQGLQFLIQYYNGEERAKGNILERFSAQQFPDLHSELNLSSLELGDSALYFCASSVERGGGSYNEQFFGPGTRLTVL.